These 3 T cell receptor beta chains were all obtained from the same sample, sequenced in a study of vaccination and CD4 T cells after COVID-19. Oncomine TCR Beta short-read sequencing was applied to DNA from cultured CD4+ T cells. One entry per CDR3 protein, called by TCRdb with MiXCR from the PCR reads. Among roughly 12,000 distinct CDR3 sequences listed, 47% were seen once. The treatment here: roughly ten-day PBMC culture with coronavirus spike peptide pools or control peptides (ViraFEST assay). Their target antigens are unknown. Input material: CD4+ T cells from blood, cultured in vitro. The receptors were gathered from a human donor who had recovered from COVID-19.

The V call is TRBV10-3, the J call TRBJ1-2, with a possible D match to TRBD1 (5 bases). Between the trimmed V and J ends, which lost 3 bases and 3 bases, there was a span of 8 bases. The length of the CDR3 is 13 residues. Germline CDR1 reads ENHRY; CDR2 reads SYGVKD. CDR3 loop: CAISELGDYGYTF. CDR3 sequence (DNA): TGTGCCATCAGTGAACTAGGGGACTATGGCTACACCTTC.

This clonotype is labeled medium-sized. CDR3 sequence (DNA): TGTGCCAGCAGTGATCCAGTTGCAGGCTACACCTTC. Protein sequence: CASSDPVAGYTF. V gene TRBV25-1 combines with J gene TRBJ1-2; D is unresolved. V was pared by 3 bases and J by 8 bases, with 10 bases between. Germline V gives CDR1 MGHDK, CDR2 SYGVNS. The CDR3 runs to 12 residues.

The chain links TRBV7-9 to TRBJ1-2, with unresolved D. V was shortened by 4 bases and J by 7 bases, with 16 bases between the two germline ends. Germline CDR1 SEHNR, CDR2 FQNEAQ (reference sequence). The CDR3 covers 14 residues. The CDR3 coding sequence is TGTGCCAGCAGCTGGGGATTCGCGTCGGGTGGCTACACCTTC. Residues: CASSWGFASGGYTF.